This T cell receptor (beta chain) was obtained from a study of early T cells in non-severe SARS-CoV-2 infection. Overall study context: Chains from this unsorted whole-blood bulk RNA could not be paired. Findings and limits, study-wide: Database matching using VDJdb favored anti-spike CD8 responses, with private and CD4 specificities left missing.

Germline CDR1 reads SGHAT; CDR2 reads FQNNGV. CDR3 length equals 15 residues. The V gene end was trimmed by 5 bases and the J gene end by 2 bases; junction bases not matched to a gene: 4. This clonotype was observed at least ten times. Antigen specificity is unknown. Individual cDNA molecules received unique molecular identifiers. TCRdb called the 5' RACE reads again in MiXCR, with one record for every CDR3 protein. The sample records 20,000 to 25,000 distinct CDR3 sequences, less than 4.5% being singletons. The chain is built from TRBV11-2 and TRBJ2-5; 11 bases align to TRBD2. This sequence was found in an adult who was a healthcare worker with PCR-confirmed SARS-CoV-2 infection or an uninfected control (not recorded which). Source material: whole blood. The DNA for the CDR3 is TGTGCCAGCAGCCGCTCTAGCGGGGGGCAAGAGACCCAGTACTTC. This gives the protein CASSRSSGGQETQYF.